The sequence of this TCR beta chain was determined in a study of regulatory T cells in long-lasting Graves disease. The TCR beta library used iRepertoire HTBI primers with Arm-PCR amplification of CDR3. TCRdb re-called the multiplex PCR reads with MiXCR, one entry per CDR3 protein. The profile shows roughly 500,000 distinct CDR3 sequences, roughly 20% of them singletons. V shed 4 bases and J shed 1 base, with 13 bases lying between them. The germline CDR1 and CDR2 sequences are MNHEY and SVGEGT. The CDR3 runs to 15 residues. Time point reported: persistent/refractory GD, antithyroid drugs over 5 years with positive TRAb. TCR sequences were obtained from RNA taken from PBMCs.

Specimen: peripheral blood mononuclear cells (PBMCs), collected when the disease was refractory, from a patient treated with antithyroid drugs. The chain carries TRBV6-2 or TRBV6-3 and TRBJ1-1; possibly TRBD1 for D (5 bases). The receptor was isolated from a female donor with Graves disease. DNA for the CDR3: TGTGCCAGCAGTTCCGAATCGACAGAGAACACTGAAGCTTTCTTT. Its protein is CASSSESTENTEAFF.